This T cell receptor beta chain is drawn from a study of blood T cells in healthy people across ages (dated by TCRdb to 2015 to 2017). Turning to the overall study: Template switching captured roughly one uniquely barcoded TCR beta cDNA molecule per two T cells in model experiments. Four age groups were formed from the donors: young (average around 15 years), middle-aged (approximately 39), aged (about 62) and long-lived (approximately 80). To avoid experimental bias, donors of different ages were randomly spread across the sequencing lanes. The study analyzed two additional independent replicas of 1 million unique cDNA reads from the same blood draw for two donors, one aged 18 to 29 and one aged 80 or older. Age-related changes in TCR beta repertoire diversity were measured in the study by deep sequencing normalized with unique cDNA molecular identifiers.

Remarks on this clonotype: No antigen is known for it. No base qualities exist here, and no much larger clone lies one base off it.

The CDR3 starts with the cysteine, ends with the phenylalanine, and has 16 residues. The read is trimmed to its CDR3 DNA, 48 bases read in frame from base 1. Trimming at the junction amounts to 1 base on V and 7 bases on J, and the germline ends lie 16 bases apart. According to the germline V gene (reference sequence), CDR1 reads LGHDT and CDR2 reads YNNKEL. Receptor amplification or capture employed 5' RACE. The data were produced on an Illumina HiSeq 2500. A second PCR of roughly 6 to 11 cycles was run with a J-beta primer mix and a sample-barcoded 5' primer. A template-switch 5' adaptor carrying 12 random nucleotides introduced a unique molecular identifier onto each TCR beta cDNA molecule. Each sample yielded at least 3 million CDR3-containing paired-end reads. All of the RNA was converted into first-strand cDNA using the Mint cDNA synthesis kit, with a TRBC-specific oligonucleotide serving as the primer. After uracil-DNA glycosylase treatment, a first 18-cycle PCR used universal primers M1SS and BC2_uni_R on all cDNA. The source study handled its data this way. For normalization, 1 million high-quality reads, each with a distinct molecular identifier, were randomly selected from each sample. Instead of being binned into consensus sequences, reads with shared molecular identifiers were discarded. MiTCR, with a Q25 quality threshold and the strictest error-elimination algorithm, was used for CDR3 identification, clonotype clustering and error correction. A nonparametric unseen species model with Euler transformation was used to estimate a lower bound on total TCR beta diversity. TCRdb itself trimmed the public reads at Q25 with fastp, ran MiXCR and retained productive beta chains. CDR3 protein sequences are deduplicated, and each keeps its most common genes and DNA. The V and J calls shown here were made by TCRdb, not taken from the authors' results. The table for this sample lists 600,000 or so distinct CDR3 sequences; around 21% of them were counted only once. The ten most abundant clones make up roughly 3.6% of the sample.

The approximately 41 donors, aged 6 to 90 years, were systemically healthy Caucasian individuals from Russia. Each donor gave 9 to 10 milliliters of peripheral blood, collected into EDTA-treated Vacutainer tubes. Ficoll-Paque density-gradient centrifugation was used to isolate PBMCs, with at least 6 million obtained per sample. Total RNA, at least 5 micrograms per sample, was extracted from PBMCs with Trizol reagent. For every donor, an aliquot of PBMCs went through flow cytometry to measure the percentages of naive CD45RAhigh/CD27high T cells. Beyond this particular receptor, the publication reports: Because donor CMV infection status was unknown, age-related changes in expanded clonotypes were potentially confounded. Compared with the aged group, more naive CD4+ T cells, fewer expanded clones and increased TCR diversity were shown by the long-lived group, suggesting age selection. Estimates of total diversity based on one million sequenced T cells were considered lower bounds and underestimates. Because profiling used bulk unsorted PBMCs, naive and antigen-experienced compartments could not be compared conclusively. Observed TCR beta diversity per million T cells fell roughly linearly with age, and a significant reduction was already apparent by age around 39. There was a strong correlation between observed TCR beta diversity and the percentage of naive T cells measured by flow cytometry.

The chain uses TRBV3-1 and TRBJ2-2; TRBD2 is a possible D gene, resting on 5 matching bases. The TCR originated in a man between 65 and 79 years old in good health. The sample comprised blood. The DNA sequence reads TGTGCCAGCAGCCAAGTTTTACTAGATTCAGGCGGGGAGCTGTTTTTT. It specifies CASSQVLLDSGGELFF.